The entry that follows covers one T cell receptor beta chain sequence. This record comes from a study of technical replicates of blood from a handful of donors. J gave up 5 bases and V 6 bases, and 8 bases lay outside the gene matches. The germline V gene encodes CDR1 MNHNS and CDR2 SASEGT. The CDR3 sequence is 14 residues long. The table came from immunoSEQ multiplex PCR; TCRdb's copy has only in-frame clones and leaves some out. Among 85,000 to 100,000 clones listed, nearly 97% were seen once. Sequenced material: T cells isolated from PBMCs. This chain uses TRBV6-1 with TRBJ2-7; 9 bases fit TRBD1. This TCR was recovered from a human donor in good health. CDR3 sequence (DNA): TGTGCCAGCAGGACCGGGACAGGGCTCGACGAGCAGTACTTC. Residues: CASRTGTGLDEQYF.